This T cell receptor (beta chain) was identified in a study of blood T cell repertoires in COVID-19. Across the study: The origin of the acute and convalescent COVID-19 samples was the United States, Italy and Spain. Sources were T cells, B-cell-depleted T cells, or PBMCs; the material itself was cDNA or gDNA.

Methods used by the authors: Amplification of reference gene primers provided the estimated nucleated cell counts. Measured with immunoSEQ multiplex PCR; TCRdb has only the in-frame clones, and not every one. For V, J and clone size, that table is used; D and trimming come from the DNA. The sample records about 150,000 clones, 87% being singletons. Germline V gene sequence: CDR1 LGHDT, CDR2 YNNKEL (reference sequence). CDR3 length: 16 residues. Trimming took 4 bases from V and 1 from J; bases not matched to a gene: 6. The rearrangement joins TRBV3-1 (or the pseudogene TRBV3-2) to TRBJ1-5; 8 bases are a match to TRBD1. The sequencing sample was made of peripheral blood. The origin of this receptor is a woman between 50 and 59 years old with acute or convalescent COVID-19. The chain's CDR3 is CASSLGTGESNQPQHF. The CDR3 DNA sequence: TGTGCCAGCAGCCTCGGGACAGGAGAGAGCAATCAGCCCCAGCATTTT.